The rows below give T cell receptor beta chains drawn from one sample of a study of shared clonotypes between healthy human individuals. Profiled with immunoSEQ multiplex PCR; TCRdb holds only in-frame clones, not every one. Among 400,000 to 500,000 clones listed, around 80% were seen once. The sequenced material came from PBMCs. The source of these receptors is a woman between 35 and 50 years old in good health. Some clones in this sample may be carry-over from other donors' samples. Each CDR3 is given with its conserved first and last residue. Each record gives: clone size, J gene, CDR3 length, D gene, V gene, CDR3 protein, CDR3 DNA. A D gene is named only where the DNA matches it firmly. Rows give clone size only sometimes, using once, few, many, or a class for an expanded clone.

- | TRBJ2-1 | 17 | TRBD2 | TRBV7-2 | CASSPLASGNSYNEQFF | TGTGCCAGCAGCCCCCTGGCCAGCGGGAATTCCTACAATGAGCAGTTCTTC
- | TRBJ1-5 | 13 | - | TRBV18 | CASSPNSDQPQHF | TGTGCCAGCTCACCAAATAGTGATCAGCCCCAGCATTTT
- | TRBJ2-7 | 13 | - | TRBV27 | CASSPGFHYEQYF | TGTGCCAGCAGTCCCGGGTTCCACTACGAGCAGTACTTC
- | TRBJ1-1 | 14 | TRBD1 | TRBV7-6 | CASSLTGQGDGAFF | TGTGCCAGCAGCTTAACGGGACAGGGGGATGGGGCTTTCTTT
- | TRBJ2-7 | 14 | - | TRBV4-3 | CASSQQTGPYEQYF | TGCGCCAGCAGCCAGCAGACGGGGCCCTACGAGCAGTACTTC
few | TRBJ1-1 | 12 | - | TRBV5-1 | CASNDGNTEAFF | TGCGCCAGCAATGACGGGAACACTGAAGCTTTCTTT
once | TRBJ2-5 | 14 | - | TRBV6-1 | CASSPGLLQETQYF | TGTGCCAGCAGTCCAGGACTACTCCAAGAGACCCAGTACTTC
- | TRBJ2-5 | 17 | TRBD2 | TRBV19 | CASSLSPSGRAGETQYF | TGTGCCAGCAGCTTGTCACCTAGCGGGAGGGCCGGTGAGACCCAGTACTTC
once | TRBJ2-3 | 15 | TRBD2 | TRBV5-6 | CASSIGLAGTDTQYF | TGTGCCAGCAGCATTGGACTAGCGGGCACAGATACGCAGTATTTT
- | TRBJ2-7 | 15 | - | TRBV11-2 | CASSLGLSLYYEQYF | TGTGCCAGCAGCTTAGGACTGAGCCTCTACTACGAGCAGTACTTC
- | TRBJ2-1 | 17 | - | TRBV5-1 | CASSPLGATSPYNEQFF | TGCGCCAGCAGTCCCCTGGGAGCGACCAGCCCCTACAATGAGCAGTTCTTC
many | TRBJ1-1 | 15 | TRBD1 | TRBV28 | CASSPFAGGIGEAFF | TGTGCCAGCAGCCCCTTTGCAGGGGGCATAGGGGAAGCTTTCTTT
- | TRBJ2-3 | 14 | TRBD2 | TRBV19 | CASSIAGGADTQYF | TGTGCCAGTAGTATAGCGGGAGGGGCAGATACGCAGTATTTT
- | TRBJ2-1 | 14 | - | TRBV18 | CASSPSLGDMRQFF | TGTGCCAGCTCACCATCACTAGGGGACATGAGGCAGTTCTTC
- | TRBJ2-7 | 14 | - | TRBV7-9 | CASSPLASSYEQYF | TGTGCCAGCAGCCCCCTAGCAAGCTCCTACGAGCAGTACTTC
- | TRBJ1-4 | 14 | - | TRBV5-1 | CASSLDGYGEKLFF | TGCGCCAGCAGCTTGGACGGGTACGGGGAAAAACTGTTTTTT
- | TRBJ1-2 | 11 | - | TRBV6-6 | CASSYTYGYTF | TGTGCCAGCAGTTACACGTATGGCTACACCTTC
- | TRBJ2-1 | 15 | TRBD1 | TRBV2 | CASSWTGAVYNEQFF | TGTGCCAGCAGCTGGACAGGAGCCGTTTACAATGAGCAGTTCTTC
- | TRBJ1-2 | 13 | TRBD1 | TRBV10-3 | CAISTGANYGYTF | TGTGCCATCAGTACAGGGGCTAACTATGGCTACACCTTC
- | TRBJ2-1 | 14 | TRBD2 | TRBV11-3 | CASSQTSGIGEQFF | TGTGCCAGCAGCCAGACTAGCGGGATTGGTGAGCAGTTCTTC
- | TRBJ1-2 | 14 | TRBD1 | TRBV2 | CASSDSGQGVGYTF | TGTGCCAGCAGTGATTCGGGACAGGGTGTCGGCTACACCTTC
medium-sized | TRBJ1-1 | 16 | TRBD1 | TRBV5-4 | CASSLGTGVEDTEAFF | TGTGCCAGCAGCTTGGGGACAGGGGTTGAGGACACTGAAGCTTTCTTT
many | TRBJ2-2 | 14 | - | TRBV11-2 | CASSFRGLGGELFF | TGTGCCAGCAGCTTCAGGGGCCTCGGAGGGGAGCTGTTTTTT
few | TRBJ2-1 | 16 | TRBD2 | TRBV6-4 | CASSETAGDASYEQFF | TGTGCCAGCAGTGAGACGGCGGGAGATGCTAGCTATGAGCAGTTCTTC
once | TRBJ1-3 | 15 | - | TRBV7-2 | CASSLRWGSGNTIYF | TGTGCCAGCAGCTTACGATGGGGCTCTGGAAACACCATATATTTT
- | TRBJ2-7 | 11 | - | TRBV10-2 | CASMATYEQYF | TGCGCCAGCATGGCCACCTACGAGCAGTACTTC
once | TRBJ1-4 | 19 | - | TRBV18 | CASSPIEVDPYTYNEKLFF | TGTGCCAGCTCCCCCATTGAGGTGGACCCTTACACCTACAATGAAAAACTGTTTTTT
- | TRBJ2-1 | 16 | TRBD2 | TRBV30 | CAWSVHPSGRGGEQFF | TGTGCCTGGAGTGTACATCCTAGCGGGAGGGGGGGTGAGCAGTTCTTC
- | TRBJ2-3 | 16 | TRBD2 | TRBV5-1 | CASSLEASGRADTQYF | TGCGCCAGCAGCTTGGAGGCTAGCGGGAGGGCAGATACGCAGTATTTT